This TCR beta chain was recovered during a study of T cell repertoires in cytomegalovirus infection. On the study more broadly: From public TCR beta signatures came an indication of both CMV infection and matching HLA type. Notes on the study in general: Identification of carriers of CMV plus the relevant HLA was achieved through cumulative public TCR beta family frequency. What dominated the ex vivo response were HLA-C-restricted CMV-specific TCR beta clonotypes.

Details on this clonotype: Its cognate antigen is unknown.

TCRdb re-called the reads with MiXCR, one entry per CDR3 protein. In the table there are around 450,000 distinct CDR3 sequences, approximately 30% of which are singletons. Germline V lookup: CDR1 SNHLY, CDR2 FYNNEI. The CDR3 has 13 amino acids. The ends were cut back, 11 bases at V and 2 bases at J, with 14 bases in the middle. Sequenced: PBMCs. The receptor comes from a human donor in good health (CMV status not recorded). Some clones in this sample may be carry-over from other donors' samples. The chain couples TRBV2 to TRBJ2-3; D may be TRBD2 (5 bases). For the CDR3, the DNA is TGTGCCGCAGCGGCGGCACACACAGATACGCAGTATTTT. Amino acids: CAAAAAHTDTQYF.